These 11 T cell receptor beta chains share one sample of origin, sequenced in a study of OX40 agonist ivuxolimab in advanced cancers. Using immunoSEQ multiplex PCR, the repertoire was profiled, and TCRdb retains in-frame clones only, with some absent. Here the sample spans about 76,000 clones, 85% being singletons. Sequences were derived from CD4+ or CD8+ T cells sorted from blood, sampled in a trial of the OX40 agonist ivuxolimab. The receptors were sampled from an adult with an advanced solid tumor such as melanoma, head and neck, liver or kidney cancer.

The genes are TRBV21-1 and TRBJ1-1; TRBD1 was called by the table and not checked on the DNA. TRBV21-1 is termed a pseudogene. This CDR3 region has 9 residues. The DNA of the CDR3 is TGTGCCAGCAGCAATATACAGGGGTTT. This codes for CASSNIQGF.

V and J are TRBV27 and TRBJ2-7; D is possibly TRBD1 (6 bases). This CDR3 region has 16 residues. Trimming stripped 2 bases from V and 4 bases from J, with 18 bases between. Germline assignment: CDR1 MNHEY and CDR2 SMNVEV (reference sequence). CDR3 region: CASSLGVKKGVYEQYF. The CDR3 DNA sequence: TGTGCCAGCAGTTTAGGGGTTAAAAAGGGGGTTTACGAGCAGTACTTC.

The V call is TRBV30, the J call TRBJ1-1, with D unresolved. Germline values: CDR1 GTSNPN, CDR2 SVGIG (reference sequence). V shed 3 bases and J shed 7 bases, with 18 bases lying between them. There are 14 residues in the CDR3. CDR3 nucleotides: TGTGCCTGGAGATCCTCCCCGATTCGGAATGAAGCTTTCTTT. It yields the protein CAWRSSPIRNEAFF.

The chain combines TRBV7-2 with TRBJ2-7; either TRBD1 or TRBD2 may supply D (7 bases each). V was shortened by 5 bases and J by 5 bases, with 22 bases between the two germline ends. The CDR3 consists of 16 residues. Germline V gives CDR1 SGHTA, CDR2 FQGNSA. The CDR3 DNA is TGTGCCAGCAGCCCCAGGGGGGCAGCGGGGTTCCACGAGCAGTACTTC. Encoded protein: CASSPRGAAGFHEQYF.

The rearrangement joins TRBV30 to TRBJ1-5; 8 bases match TRBD1. Germline loops: CDR1 GTSNPN, CDR2 SVGIG (reference sequence). J lost 7 bases, V lost 1 base, and 3 bases had no gene match. The CDR3 is 13 residues long. CDR3 in DNA: TGTGCCTGGAGTGGACAGGGGTCCCAGCCCCAGCATTTT. It codes for CAWSGQGSQPQHF. Full variable domain (outside the CDR3, taken from reference TRBV30 and TRBJ1-5): SQTIHQWPATLVQPVGSPLSLECTVEGTSNPNLYWYRQAAGRGLQLLFYSVGIGQISSEVPQNLSASRPQDRQFILSSKKLLLSDSGFYLCAWSGQGSQPQHFGDGTRLSIL.

The chain is built from TRBV7-2 and TRBJ1-3; D gene uncertain. The CDR3 consists of 15 residues. CDR1 is SGHTA, CDR2 FQGNSA, per germline. The V end lost 1 base, the J end lost 0 bases, and 7 bases lay between the germline ends. CDR3 coding DNA: TGTGCCAGCAGCTTAGTAGGAGTCTCTGGAAACACCATATATTTT. It specifies CASSLVGVSGNTIYF.

J is TRBJ1-3 and V is TRBV11-2; D call uncertain. This CDR3 is 17 amino acids long. Deletions cut 2 bases from V and 0 bases from J, with 14 bases between. Germline CDR1 and CDR2: SGHAT and FQNNGV. CDR3 protein: CASSLTHLAISGNTIYF. The CDR3 coding sequence is TGTGCCAGCAGCTTAACCCACCTGGCGATCTCTGGAAACACCATATATTTT.

The genes are TRBV5-4 and TRBJ2-5, with no clear D. Germline CDR1 reads SGHNT; CDR2 reads YYREEE (reference sequence). V lost 3 bases and J 1 base, leaving 1 base between the germline ends. CDR3 size: 11 residues. For the CDR3, the DNA is TGTGCCAGCAGCTCCCAAGAGACCCAGTACTTC. Translation gives CASSSQETQYF.

The CDR3 protein is CASSQEVLARPNYEQYF. CDR3 nucleotides: TGTGCCAGCAGCCAAGAAGTCCTAGCGAGACCTAACTACGAGCAGTACTTC. The V gene is TRBV14, the J gene TRBJ2-7, with D tentatively TRBD2 (6 bases). Trimming shortened V by 0 bases and J by 3 bases, and 18 bases separated the two germline ends. This CDR3 contains 17 residues. CDR1 is SGHDN and CDR2 is FVKESK in the germline V gene.

This chain links TRBV18 with TRBJ2-2, with D possibly being TRBD1 (6 bases). There are 16 residues in the CDR3. The germline V gene encodes CDR1 KGHSH and CDR2 LQKENI. Deletions cut 5 bases from V and 6 bases from J, with 19 bases between. The CDR3, as DNA: TGTGCCAGCTCATTCTCCGGGACACCAGGCGCCGGGGAGCTGTTTTTT. Translating it yields CASSFSGTPGAGELFF.

As concerns this clone: Germline and junction disagree at one end, which may indicate a read error. The chain couples TRBV7-7 to TRBJ2-3; D not certain. The CDR3 runs 14 residues. Germline-derived CDR1 and CDR2 are SSHAT and FNYEAQ (reference sequence). CDR3 DNA: TGTGCTAGCAGCTTATTTCAGGATGGAGATACGCAGTATTTT. This sequence encodes CASSLFQDGDTQYF.